These 23 T cell receptor beta chains were sequenced from one sample in a study of cytomegalovirus exposure and HLA in healthy donors. The study ran its PCR with 60 Vbeta and 13 Jbeta primers. The protocol was immunoSEQ multiplex PCR, while the TCRdb copy is restricted to in-frame clones and leaves out a portion. The table has 40,000 to 45,000 clones, roughly 87% seen once. Sequences were obtained from PBMCs. The receptors derive from a woman aged 40 to 55 in good health and CMV-seropositive.

The chain employs TRBV30 and TRBJ1-2; D gene ambiguous. There are 11 residues in the CDR3. Per the germline V gene, CDR1 is GTSNPN and CDR2 is SVGIG (reference sequence). V lost 5 bases and J 8 bases, leaving 12 bases between the germline ends. DNA for the CDR3: TGTGCCTGGCTAACTTTATCGGGCTACACCTTC. Amino acids: CAWLTLSGYTF.

The genes are TRBV19 and TRBJ2-7, with 9 positions matching TRBD1. This CDR3 is 15 amino acids long. V lost 2 bases to trimming and J lost 3 bases; unmatched junction nucleotides: 5. Germline V CDR1 and CDR2: LNHDA, SQIVND (reference sequence). DNA for the CDR3: TGTGCCAGTAGTATATCCGGGACAGGGAACTACGAGCAGTACTTC. Translation: CASSISGTGNYEQYF.

This clone was recorded once. DNA for the CDR3: TGTGCCAGCAGCTCACAGGGGTTGAAAAACAATTCACCCCTCCACTTT. It codes for CASSSQGLKNNSPLHF. The chain employs TRBV2 and TRBJ1-6; 7 bases are a match to TRBD1. The CDR3 is 16 amino acids. The germline V gene has CDR1 SNHLY and CDR2 FYNNEI. The J segment lost 7 bases and the V segment lost 6 bases, leaving 12 bases of the junction unmatched.

The V gene is TRBV6-6, the J gene TRBJ2-2, with D perhaps TRBD1 (6 bases). This CDR3 has 16 residues. V shed 8 bases and J shed 0 bases, with 16 bases lying between them. Looked up from germline, CDR1 is MNHNY and CDR2 is SVGAGI (reference sequence). CDR3 in amino acids: CASFGTQNSNTGELFF. The CDR3 coding sequence is TGTGCCAGCTTCGGGACACAAAATTCGAACACCGGGGAGCTGTTTTTT.

The rearrangement joins TRBV2 to TRBJ1-6, with D perhaps TRBD1 (5 bases). CDR1 and CDR2 (germline): SNHLY, FYNNEI. This CDR3 spans 13 amino acids. Trimming took off 10 bases at V and 5 bases at J, with 12 bases between the two ends. Here the CDR3 DNA reads TGTGCCACGGGGGGACCCCATAATTCACCCCTCCACTTT. Protein: CATGGPHNSPLHF.

A single count supports this clone. This sequence joins TRBV27 and TRBJ2-2, with D maybe TRBD1 (5 bases). CDR3 size: 15 residues. The germline gives CDR1 MNHEY, CDR2 SMNVEV (reference sequence). V gave up 7 bases and J gave up 1 base, with 13 bases separating them. CDR3: CASTHAQVNTGELFF. CDR3 in DNA: TGTGCCAGCACACACGCACAGGTGAACACCGGGGAGCTGTTTTTT.

The V and J genes are TRBV5-1 and TRBJ1-1; 12 nucleotides line up with TRBD1. The CDR3 has 18 residues. J lost 4 bases, V lost 1 base, and 11 bases had no gene match. Germline V gene data show CDR1 as SGHRS and CDR2 as YFSETQ. CDR3 sequence: CASSLWGTGGAGGTEAFF. The CDR3 region has the DNA TGCGCCAGCAGCTTGTGGGGGACAGGGGGCGCGGGTGGCACTGAAGCTTTCTTT.

The gene calls are TRBV6-5 and TRBJ1-6, with no clear D. This CDR3 spans 16 amino acids. CDR1 is MNHEY and CDR2 is SVGAGI in the germline V gene. Trimming pared 0 bases from V and 0 bases from J, leaving 6 bases between. The CDR3 sequence: CASSYSRSSYNSPLHF. The CDR3 nucleotides are TGTGCCAGCAGTTACTCGAGGAGCTCCTATAATTCACCCCTCCACTTT.

The CDR3 protein is CASGDRGYGYTF. The CDR3 nucleotides are TGTGCCAGCGGGGACAGGGGCTATGGCTACACCTTC. J is TRBJ1-2 and V is TRBV7-3; 10 bases align to TRBD1. Germline assignment: CDR1 SGHTA and CDR2 FQGTGA. This CDR3 region has 12 residues. Trimming took 8 bases from V and 4 from J; bases not matched to a gene: 1.

The chain has TRBV6-6 and TRBJ2-2; 10 bases are shared with TRBD1. The CDR3 length is 16 residues. Germline lookup yields CDR1 MNHNY and CDR2 SVGAGI (reference sequence). Trimming at V came to 5 bases and at J to 7 bases, leaving 10 bases not matched to a gene. Written as DNA, the CDR3 is TGTGCCAGCAGTCGTCCCGGGACAGGGGTCTACGGGGAGCTGTTTTTT. Amino acid sequence: CASSRPGTGVYGELFF.

The chain couples TRBV11-2 to TRBJ1-2; D unresolved. Germline CDR1 is SGHAT and CDR2 is FQNNGV. This CDR3 region has 12 residues. The germline V and J ends were trimmed by 5 bases and 3 bases, with 7 bases remaining between them. The CDR3 loop is CASSPGDYGYTF. The CDR3 DNA follows: TGTGCCAGCAGCCCCGGGGACTATGGCTACACCTTC.

The J gene is TRBJ2-2, the V gene TRBV6-1; D is possibly TRBD2 (7 bases). CDR1 and CDR2 from the germline V gene are MNHNS and SASEGT. This CDR3 region has 15 residues. With 2 bases removed from V and 5 bases from J, the gap between germline ends came to 12 bases. The CDR3 DNA reads as TGTGCCAGCAGTGAACACAAGGGGGGGACCGGGGAGCTGTTTTTT. Protein: CASSEHKGGTGELFF.

The chain employs TRBV23-1 and TRBJ2-6; perhaps TRBD1 as D (5 bases). TRBV23-1 is known as an ORF, though its function is uncertain. The CDR3 loop spans 18 amino acids. V shed 8 bases and J shed 0 bases, with 20 bases lying between them. The CDR3 DNA follows: TGCGCCAGCGAATCCGAAGACCCCAGGGTCTCTGGGGCCAACGTCCTGACTTTC. Its protein product is CASESEDPRVSGANVLTF.

The chain recombines TRBV5-1 with TRBJ1-4; 8 positions match TRBD1. CDR1 and CDR2 (germline): SGHRS, YFSETQ. The CDR3 is made up of 14 amino acids. V dropped 4 bases and J dropped 8; count of bases not matched to a gene: 7. CDR3 loop: CASSQDRAVEKLFF. CDR3 coding DNA: TGCGCCAGCAGCCAGGACAGGGCAGTAGAAAAACTGTTTTTT.

The chain couples TRBV5-1 to TRBJ1-4; 11 nucleotides align to TRBD1. CDR3 length: 15 residues. Per the germline V gene, CDR1 is SGHRS and CDR2 is YFSETQ. J gave up 7 bases and V 2 bases, and 4 bases lay outside the gene matches. CDR3 sequence: CASSFGQGAGEKLFF. The CDR3 DNA sequence: TGCGCCAGCAGCTTCGGACAGGGGGCGGGTGAAAAACTGTTTTTT. Filled out from reference TRBV5-1 and TRBJ1-4, the complete variable domain reads KAGVTQTPRYLIKTRGQQVTLSCSPISGHRSVSWYQQTPGQGLQFLFEYFSETQRNKGNFPGRFSGRQFSNSRSEMNVSTLELGDSALYLCASSFGQGAGEKLFFGSGTQLSVL.

As to this clone: This specimen includes other DNA sequences encoding the same CDR3. The V and J genes are TRBV21-1 and TRBJ2-5; the table's D call, TRBD1, has no DNA check behind it. TRBV21-1 is a listed pseudogene. The CDR3 extends over 14 amino acids. The CDR3 DNA follows: TGTGCCAGCAGCAAAGAGGGACACCGATTAGCCCAGTACTTC. As protein: CASSKEGHRLAQYF.

CDR3 bases: TGTGCCAGCACCCGCGCTACGACTCCCGAGGCGCCCCAGCATTTT. It codes for CASTRATTPEAPQHF. This sequence joins TRBV7-9 and TRBJ1-5; no clear D. V was trimmed by 7 bases and J by 9 bases, leaving 22 bases between them. Germline loops: CDR1 SEHNR, CDR2 FQNEAQ (reference sequence). The CDR3 covers 15 residues.

The chain links TRBV6-1 to TRBJ1-1, with 7 bases matching TRBD1. Trimming at V came to 5 bases and at J to 4 bases, leaving 7 bases not matched to a gene. The CDR3 is 14 amino acids. Per the germline V gene, CDR1 is MNHNS and CDR2 is SASEGT. The CDR3 here is CASSFTTGSTEAFF. The CDR3 DNA follows: TGTGCCAGCAGTTTCACGACAGGGAGCACTGAAGCTTTCTTT.

V is TRBV2 and J is TRBJ2-5; 8 positions agree with TRBD2. Per the germline V gene, CDR1 is SNHLY and CDR2 is FYNNEI. This CDR3 has 11 residues. The trim removed 10 bases at V and 11 bases at J, leaving 9 bases unmatched. CDR3 DNA sequence: TGTGCCAAAGTAGCGGGAAGTGGGCAGTACTTC. Translated, it gives CAKVAGSGQYF. Based on the CDR3 plus reference TRBV2 and TRBJ2-5, the full variable domain is EPEVTQTPSHQVTQMGQEVILRCVPISNHLYFYWYRQILGQKVEFLVSFYNNEISEKSEIFDDQFSVERPDGSNFTLKIRSTKLEDSAMYFCAKVAGSGQYFGPGTRLLVL.

This CDR3 reads CASRGGANEKLFF. The CDR3 DNA follows: TGCGCCAGTCGGGGGGGGGCTAATGAAAAACTGTTTTTT. The chain carries TRBV5-1 and TRBJ1-4; TRBD1 might be the D (5 bases). The length of the CDR3 is 13 residues. Germline V CDR1 and CDR2: SGHRS, YFSETQ. V lost 8 bases to trimming and J lost 3 bases, with 11 bases between them.

This clone was counted once. This sequence joins TRBV2 and TRBJ1-2, with a tentative D call TRBD1 (5 bases). Between the trimmed V and J ends, which lost 3 bases and 8 bases, there was a span of 13 bases. Germline V gene lookup returns CDR1 SNHLY and CDR2 FYNNEI. CDR3 length equals 13 residues. The CDR3 spells CASSDGPQGGYTF. CDR3 coding DNA: TGTGCCAGCAGTGACGGGCCCCAGGGAGGCTACACCTTC.

The table lists this clone with a count of one. V and J are TRBV5-4 and TRBJ1-1; D is uncertain. The ends were cut back, 0 bases at V and 0 bases at J, with 9 bases in the middle. The CDR3 extends over 15 amino acids. The germline V gene has CDR1 SGHNT and CDR2 YYREEE (reference sequence). The CDR3 nucleotides are TGTGCCAGCAGCTTGGGAGAGGCGTTGAACACTGAAGCTTTCTTT. Translated: CASSLGEALNTEAFF.

CDR3 DNA: TGTGCCAGCAATGGGTGGCGGGGAGGTGAAAAACTGTTTTTT. Its protein product is CASNGWRGGEKLFF. This chain links TRBV6-6 with TRBJ1-4; D ambiguous. The CDR3 has 14 amino acids. Germline V gene data show CDR1 as MNHNY and CDR2 as SVGAGI (reference sequence). V dropped 7 bases and J dropped 7 bases, with 16 bases sitting between them.